This passage covers 6 T cell receptor beta chains from one sample sequenced in a study of blood T cell repertoires in COVID-19. Assay: immunoSEQ multiplex PCR; the TCRdb copy retains only in-frame clones and omits some. The table has around 190,000 clones, approximately 84% seen once; the top ten hold approximately 3%. The source material was PBMCs or T cells enriched from blood (not recorded which). These receptors were collected from a woman aged 25 to 39 who had recovered from COVID-19.

The CDR3 sequence is CASSLGLTNEQFF. Here the CDR3 DNA reads TGTGCCAGCAGCTTGGGACTCACCAATGAGCAGTTCTTC. This sequence joins TRBV5-4 and TRBJ2-1, with D unresolved. The CDR3 contains 13 residues. Germline lookup yields CDR1 SGHNT and CDR2 YYREEE (reference sequence). The germline V and J ends were trimmed by 0 bases and 6 bases, with 7 bases remaining between them.

This chain joins TRBV6-4 and TRBJ2-1; 10 nucleotides agree with TRBD2. The CDR3 loop spans 15 amino acids. Germline V gene sequence: CDR1 MRHNA, CDR2 SNTAGT. V gave up 6 bases and J gave up 9 bases; unmatched junction bases: 11. CDR3 protein: CASSVLAGVSSEQFF. For the CDR3, the DNA is TGTGCCAGCAGCGTCCTAGCGGGAGTAAGTAGTGAGCAGTTCTTC.

V is TRBV2 and J is TRBJ2-5; 7 nucleotides line up with TRBD2. V shed 8 bases and J 1 base; nucleotides not matched to a gene: 10. The CDR3 extends over 15 amino acids. Germline lookup yields CDR1 SNHLY and CDR2 FYNNEI. For the CDR3, the DNA is TGTGCCAGCTATCTTAGAGCGGGACCCCAAGAGACCCAGTACTTC. Translation: CASYLRAGPQETQYF.

This clone was detected only once. The V call is TRBV3-1 (or the pseudogene TRBV3-2), the J call TRBJ2-3; D unclear. This CDR3 is built from 14 residues. The germline V gene encodes CDR1 LGHDT and CDR2 YNNKEL (reference sequence). Trimming stripped 1 base from V and 4 bases from J, with 9 bases between. The CDR3 protein is CASSQVDSSDTQYF. The CDR3 DNA sequence: TGTGCCAGCAGCCAAGTCGATAGCTCAGATACGCAGTATTTT.

The table lists this clone with a count of one. The chain is built from TRBV6-1 and TRBJ2-7, with D hard to call. Germline assignment: CDR1 MNHNS and CDR2 SASEGT. Trimming removed 3 bases from V and 4 bases from J, with 13 bases in between. The CDR3 sequence is 14 residues long. In DNA, the CDR3 is TGTGCCAGCAGTGATCTACAGATCCGTTACGAGCAGTACGTC. Translated, it gives CASSDLQIRYEQYV.

This chain links TRBV9 with TRBJ2-1; the D is unclear. From germline, CDR1 is SGDLS and CDR2 YYNGEE. Trimming pared 1 base from V and 9 bases from J, leaving 8 bases between. The CDR3 extends over 12 amino acids. The CDR3 spells CASSVSVGEQFF. The CDR3 nucleotides read TGTGCCAGCAGCGTATCGGTTGGTGAGCAGTTCTTC.